A single sample gave rise to the 3 T cell receptor beta chains below, sequenced in a study of T-cell reconstitution after alpha-beta-depleted transplantation in children. Using unique molecular identifiers, the investigators prepared the TCRbeta library. TCRdb analysed the PCR reads with MiXCR anew, one entry per CDR3 protein. The sample gives around 450,000 distinct CDR3 sequences, more than 9% of which show up once; about 2% is in the top ten. The sequencing used PBMCs, collected before TCRalphabeta/CD19-depleted stem cell transplant. Receptors originate from a child aged 2 to 15 with inherited bone marrow failure, due to receive a stem cell transplant.

This clonotype was seen repeatedly, ten times or more. The V gene is TRBV20-1, the J gene TRBJ2-3, with D possibly being TRBD2 (6 bases). Trimming left V 0 bases short and J 4 bases short, with 11 bases between. Looked up from germline, CDR1 is DFQATT and CDR2 is SNEGSKA (reference sequence). CDR3 length: 14 residues. The CDR3 DNA reads TGCAGTGCTAGAGATCGTAGCGGAGCAGATACGCAGTATTTT. It yields the protein CSARDRSGADTQYF.

This clonotype has more than one count but fewer than ten. The chain has TRBV7-8 and TRBJ2-1, with TRBD1 matching 8 bases. V lost 4 bases to trimming and J lost 8 bases; unmatched junction nucleotides: 22. Germline lookup yields CDR1 SGHVS and CDR2 FQNEAQ. The CDR3 has 19 amino acids. The CDR3, as DNA: TGTGCCAGCAGCTGGTTGGACAGGGAAATTCGGGGGTTTCTGGATGAGCAGTTCTTC. This sequence encodes CASSWLDREIRGFLDEQFF.

Only a few counts were recorded for this clonotype. CDR3 sequence reads: CASSQVGRETYEQYF. The CDR3 nucleotides are TGTGCCAGCAGCCAAGTGGGACGCGAGACCTACGAGCAGTACTTC. The V call is TRBV28, the J call TRBJ2-7; D may match TRBD1 or TRBD2 (5 bases each). Per germline, CDR1 MDHEN and CDR2 SYDVKM. Trimming stripped 6 bases from V and 2 bases from J, with 17 bases between. The CDR3 length is 15 residues.